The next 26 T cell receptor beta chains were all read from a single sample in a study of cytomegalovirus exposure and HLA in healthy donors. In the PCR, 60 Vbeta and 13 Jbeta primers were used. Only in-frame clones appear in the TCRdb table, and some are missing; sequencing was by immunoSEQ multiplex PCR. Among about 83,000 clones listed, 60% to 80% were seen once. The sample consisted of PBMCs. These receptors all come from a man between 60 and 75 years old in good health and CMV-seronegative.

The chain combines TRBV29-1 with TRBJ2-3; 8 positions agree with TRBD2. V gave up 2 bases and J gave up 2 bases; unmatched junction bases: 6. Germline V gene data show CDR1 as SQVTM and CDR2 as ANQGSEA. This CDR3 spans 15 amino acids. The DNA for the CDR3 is TGCAGCGTTGAAAGAGCGGGGGCCTACACAGATACGCAGTATTTT. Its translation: CSVERAGAYTDTQYF.

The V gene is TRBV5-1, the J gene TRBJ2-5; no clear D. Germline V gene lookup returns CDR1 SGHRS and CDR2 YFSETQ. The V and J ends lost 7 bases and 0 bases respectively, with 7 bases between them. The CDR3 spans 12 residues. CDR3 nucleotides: TGCGCCAGCTGGGCGTACCAAGAGACCCAGTACTTC. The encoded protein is CASWAYQETQYF.

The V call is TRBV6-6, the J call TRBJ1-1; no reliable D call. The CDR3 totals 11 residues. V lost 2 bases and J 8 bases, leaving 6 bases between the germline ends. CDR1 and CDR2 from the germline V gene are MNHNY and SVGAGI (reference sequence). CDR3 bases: TGTGCCAGCAGTTACGACGGGGAAGCTTTCTTT. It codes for CASSYDGEAFF.

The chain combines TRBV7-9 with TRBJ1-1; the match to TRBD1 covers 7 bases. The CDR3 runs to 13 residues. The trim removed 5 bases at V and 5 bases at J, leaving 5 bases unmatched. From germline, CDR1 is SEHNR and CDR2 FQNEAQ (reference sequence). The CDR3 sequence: CASSQGVKTEAFF. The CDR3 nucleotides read TGTGCCAGCAGCCAGGGGGTTAAAACTGAAGCTTTCTTT.

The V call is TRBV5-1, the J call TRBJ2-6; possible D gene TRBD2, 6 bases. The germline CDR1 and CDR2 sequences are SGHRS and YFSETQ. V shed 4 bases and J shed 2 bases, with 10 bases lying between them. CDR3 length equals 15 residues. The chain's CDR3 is CASSHGGTGANVLTF. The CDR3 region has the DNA TGCGCCAGCAGCCACGGAGGGACTGGGGCCAACGTCCTGACTTTC.

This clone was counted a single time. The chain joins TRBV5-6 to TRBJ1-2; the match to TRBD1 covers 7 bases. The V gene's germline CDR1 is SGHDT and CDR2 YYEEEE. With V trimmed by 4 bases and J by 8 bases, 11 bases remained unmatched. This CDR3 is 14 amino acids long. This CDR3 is CASSEGTDAGGYTF. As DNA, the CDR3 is TGTGCCAGCAGCGAGGGGACAGACGCGGGCGGCTACACCTTC.

The chain's CDR3 is CASSRRQVTYEQYF. The CDR3 DNA reads TGTGCCAGCAGCCGTCGACAGGTTACCTACGAGCAGTACTTC. V gene TRBV6-5 combines with J gene TRBJ2-7; a weak D match, TRBD1 (6 bases). Germline CDR1 MNHEY, CDR2 SVGAGI. The CDR3 has 14 amino acids. V was cut by 6 bases and J by 2 bases, with 14 bases left in between.

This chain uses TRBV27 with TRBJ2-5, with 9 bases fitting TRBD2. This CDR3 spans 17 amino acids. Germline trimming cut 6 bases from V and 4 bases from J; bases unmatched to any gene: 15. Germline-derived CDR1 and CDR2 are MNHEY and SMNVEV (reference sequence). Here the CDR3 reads CASSPSGGGVPGETQYF. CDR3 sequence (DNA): TGTGCCAGCAGCCCGTCCGGCGGGGGGGTTCCCGGAGAGACCCAGTACTTC.

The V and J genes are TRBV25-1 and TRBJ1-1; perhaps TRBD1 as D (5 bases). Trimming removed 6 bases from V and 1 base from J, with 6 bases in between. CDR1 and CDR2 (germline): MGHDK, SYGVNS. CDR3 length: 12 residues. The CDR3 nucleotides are TGTGCCAGCAGGCAGGGGAACACTGAAGCTTTCTTT. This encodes CASRQGNTEAFF.

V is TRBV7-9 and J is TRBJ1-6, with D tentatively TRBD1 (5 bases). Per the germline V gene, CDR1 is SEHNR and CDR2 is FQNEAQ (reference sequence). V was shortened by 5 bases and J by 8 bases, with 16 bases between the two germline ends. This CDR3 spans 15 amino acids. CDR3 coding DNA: TGTGCCAGCAGCGACGCGGGGGGTGGATATTCACCCCTCCACTTT. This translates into CASSDAGGGYSPLHF.

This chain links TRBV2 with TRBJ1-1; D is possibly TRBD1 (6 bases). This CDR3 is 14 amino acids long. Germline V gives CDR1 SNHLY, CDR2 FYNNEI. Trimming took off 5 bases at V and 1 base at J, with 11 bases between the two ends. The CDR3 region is CASSPWTANTEAFF. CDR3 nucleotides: TGTGCCAGCAGTCCGTGGACAGCGAACACTGAAGCTTTCTTT.

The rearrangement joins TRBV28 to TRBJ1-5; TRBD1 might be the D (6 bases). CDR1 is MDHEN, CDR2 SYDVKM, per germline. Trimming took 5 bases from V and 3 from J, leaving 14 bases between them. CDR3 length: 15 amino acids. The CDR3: CASSGIGDNNQPQHF. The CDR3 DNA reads TGTGCCAGCAGTGGTATAGGGGACAACAATCAGCCCCAGCATTTT.

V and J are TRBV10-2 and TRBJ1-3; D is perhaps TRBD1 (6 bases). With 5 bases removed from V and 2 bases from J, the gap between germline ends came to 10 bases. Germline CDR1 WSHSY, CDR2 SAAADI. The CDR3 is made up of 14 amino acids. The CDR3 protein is CASSQQGTGNTIYF. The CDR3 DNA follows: TGCGCCAGCAGTCAACAGGGAACTGGAAACACCATATATTTT.

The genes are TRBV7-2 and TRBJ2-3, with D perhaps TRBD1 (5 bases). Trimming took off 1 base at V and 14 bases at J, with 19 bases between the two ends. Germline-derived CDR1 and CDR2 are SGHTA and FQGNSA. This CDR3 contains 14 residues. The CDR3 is CASSLVARTPAAYF. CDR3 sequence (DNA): TGTGCCAGCAGCTTAGTGGCTCGGACACCCGCTGCGTATTTT.

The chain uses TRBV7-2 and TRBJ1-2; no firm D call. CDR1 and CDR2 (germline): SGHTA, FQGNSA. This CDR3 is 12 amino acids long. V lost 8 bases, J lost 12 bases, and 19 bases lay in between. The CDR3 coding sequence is TGTGCCAGCTTGAGTCGGGGTAGCGGCCACACCTTC. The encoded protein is CASLSRGSGHTF.

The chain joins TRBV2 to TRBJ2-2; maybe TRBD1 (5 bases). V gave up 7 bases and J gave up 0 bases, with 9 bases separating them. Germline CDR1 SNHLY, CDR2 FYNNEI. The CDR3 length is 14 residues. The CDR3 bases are TGTGCCAGCAATAAGGGGACGAACACCGGGGAGCTGTTTTTT. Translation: CASNKGTNTGELFF.

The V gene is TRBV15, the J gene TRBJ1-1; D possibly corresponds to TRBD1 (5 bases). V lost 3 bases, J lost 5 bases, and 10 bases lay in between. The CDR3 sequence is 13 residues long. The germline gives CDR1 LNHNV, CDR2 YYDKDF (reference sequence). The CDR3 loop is CATSRTVGTEAFF. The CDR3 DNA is TGTGCCACCAGCAGGACAGTTGGAACTGAAGCTTTCTTT.

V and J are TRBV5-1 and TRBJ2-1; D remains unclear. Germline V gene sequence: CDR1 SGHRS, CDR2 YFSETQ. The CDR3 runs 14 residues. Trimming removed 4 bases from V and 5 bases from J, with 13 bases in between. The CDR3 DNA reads TGCGCCAGCAGCGCCACCGCCGGTAACAATGAGCAGTTCTTC. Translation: CASSATAGNNEQFF. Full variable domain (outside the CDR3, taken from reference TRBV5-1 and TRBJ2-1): KAGVTQTPRYLIKTRGQQVTLSCSPISGHRSVSWYQQTPGQGLQFLFEYFSETQRNKGNFPGRFSGRQFSNSRSEMNVSTLELGDSALYLCASSATAGNNEQFFGPGTRLTVL.

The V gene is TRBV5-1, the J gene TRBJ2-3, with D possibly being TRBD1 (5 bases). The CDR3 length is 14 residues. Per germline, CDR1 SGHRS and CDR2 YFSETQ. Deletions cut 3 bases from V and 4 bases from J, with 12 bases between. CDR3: CASSSQGWSDTQYF. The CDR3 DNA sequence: TGCGCCAGCAGCTCGCAGGGTTGGTCAGATACGCAGTATTTT.

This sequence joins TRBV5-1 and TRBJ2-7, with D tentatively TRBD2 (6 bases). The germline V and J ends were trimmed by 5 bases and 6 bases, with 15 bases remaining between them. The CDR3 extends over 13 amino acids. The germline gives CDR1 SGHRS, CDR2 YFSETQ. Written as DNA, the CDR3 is TGCGCCAGCAGGATGGGGGGTTTCTCCGAGCAGTACTTC. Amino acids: CASRMGGFSEQYF.

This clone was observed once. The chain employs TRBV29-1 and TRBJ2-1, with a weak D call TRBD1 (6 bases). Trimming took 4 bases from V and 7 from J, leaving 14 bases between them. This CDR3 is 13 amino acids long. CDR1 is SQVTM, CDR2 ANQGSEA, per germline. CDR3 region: CSVGTNQGNEQFF. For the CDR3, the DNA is TGCAGCGTTGGGACGAACCAGGGGAATGAGCAGTTCTTC.

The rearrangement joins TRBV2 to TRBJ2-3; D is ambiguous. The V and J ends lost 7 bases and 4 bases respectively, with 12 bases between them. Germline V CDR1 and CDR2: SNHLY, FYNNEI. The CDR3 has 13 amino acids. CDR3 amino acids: CASIGRFADTQYF. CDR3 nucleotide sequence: TGTGCCAGCATTGGGCGTTTTGCAGATACGCAGTATTTT.

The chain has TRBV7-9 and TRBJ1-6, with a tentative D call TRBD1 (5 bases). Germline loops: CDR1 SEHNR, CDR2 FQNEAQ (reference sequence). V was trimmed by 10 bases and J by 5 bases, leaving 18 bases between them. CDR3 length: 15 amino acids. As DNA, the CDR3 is TGTGCCACCTCTCTGCGGGGGAGGAATAATTCACCCCTCCACTTT. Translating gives CATSLRGRNNSPLHF.

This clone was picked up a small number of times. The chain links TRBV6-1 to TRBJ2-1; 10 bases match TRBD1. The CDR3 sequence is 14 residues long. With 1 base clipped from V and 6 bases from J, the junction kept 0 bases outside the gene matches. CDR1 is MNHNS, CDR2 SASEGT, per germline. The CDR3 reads CASSEGTGGNEQFF. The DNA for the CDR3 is TGTGCCAGCAGTGAAGGGACAGGGGGCAATGAGCAGTTCTTC.

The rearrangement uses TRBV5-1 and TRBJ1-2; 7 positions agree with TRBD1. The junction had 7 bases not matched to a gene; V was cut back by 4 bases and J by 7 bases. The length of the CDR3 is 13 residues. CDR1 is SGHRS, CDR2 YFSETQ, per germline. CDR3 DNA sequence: TGCGCCAGCAGCCCTGACAGGGAAGCTGGCTACACCTTC. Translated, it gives CASSPDREAGYTF. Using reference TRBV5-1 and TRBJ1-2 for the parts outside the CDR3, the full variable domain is KAGVTQTPRYLIKTRGQQVTLSCSPISGHRSVSWYQQTPGQGLQFLFEYFSETQRNKGNFPGRFSGRQFSNSRSEMNVSTLELGDSALYLCASSPDREAGYTFGSGTRLTVV.

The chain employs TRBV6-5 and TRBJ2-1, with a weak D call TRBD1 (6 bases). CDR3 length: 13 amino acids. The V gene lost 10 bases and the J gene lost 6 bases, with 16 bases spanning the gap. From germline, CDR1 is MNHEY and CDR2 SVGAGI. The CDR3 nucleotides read TGTGCCACCGTATCACAGGGAATCAATGAGCAGTTCTTC. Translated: CATVSQGINEQFF.